Here is one T cell receptor (beta chain) with its context. Its antigen is still unknown. Base-call qualities are not available, and no considerably larger clone is one nucleotide away. V and J are truncated by 6 bases and 8 bases respectively, leaving an intervening sequence of 16 bases. CDR1 MDHEN and CDR2 SYDVKM were looked up in the germline V gene. Including cysteine and phenylalanine, the CDR3 has 13 amino acids. Kept here is only the CDR3 DNA, which spans 39 bases and is read in frame from base 1. Using the deep immunoSEQ assay, TCR CDR3 regions were amplified from genomic DNA by multiplex PCR. Extracted genomic DNA from each cell subset was distributed evenly across all wells of several immunoSEQ 96-well plates, and each plate was treated as a replicate. Each replicate PCR for sorted subsets received about 210 ng genomic DNA, equal to tens of thousands of T cell genomes. Purified libraries were quantified with a Qubit 3.0 fluorometer, sized on a Bioanalyzer 2100, and re-quantified with the KAPA Library Quantification kit. A separate single-read 150-cycle Illumina NextSeq 550 flow cell was used to sequence each immunoSEQ 96-well plate. On the study's bioinformatics: Because only junctional sequences without quality scores were contained in the immunoSEQ output, filtering matching that applied to full-length reads could not be performed. Sequences were annotated with PyIR, a Python wrapper for IgBLAST v1.9, using IMGT germline references to assign V/J genes and CDR3. Reads were removed for weak V/J assignments (E-value above 1e-6), missing CDR3, stop codons, out-of-frame junctions, or ambiguous translated residues. V3J clonotypes were defined as sequences sharing the same inferred V gene, J gene, and CDR3 amino acid sequence. The percentage overlap between two repertoires was calculated by dividing the number of shared unique clonotypes by the size of the smaller repertoire. Repertoire richness was assessed with RTK rarefaction, the Chao1 estimator, and Recon v2.1 estimates of unobserved clonotypes. OLGA was used to compute generation probabilities for all TCRbeta clonotypes that the gDNA method yielded from a few donors. Sourced from immuneACCESS, this table was stored by TCRdb with only in-frame sequences that have V and J called. A share of the clones is absent; for the studies checked, an unresolved V gene accounts for under half, and the remainder has no known explanation. For V, J and clone size, that table is used; D and trimming come from the DNA. This sample gives just over 2,000,000 clones in total; over 85% of them show up just once. Jointly, the top ten make up approximately 0.13% of the sample.

Healthy HIV-negative adults with no recently reported acute infections or vaccinations were included as donors. Every donor was a Caucasian adult living in Nashville, Tennessee, USA. CD4+ T cells were enriched through magnetic negative selection, after which naive cells were positively selected on CD45RA and the remaining negative fraction served as the memory subset. Blood was collected by leukapheresis, and PBMCs were isolated by Ficoll-Histopaque density gradient centrifugation and then cryopreserved in liquid nitrogen vapor phase. Analytical flow cytometry was used to check the purity and quantity of every magnetically sorted T cell population. Genomic DNA was isolated from each sorted fraction and quantified by UV absorbance on a Nanodrop 2000c. This sample is part of a study of shared clonotypes between healthy human individuals (dated by TCRdb to 2018 to 2020). A note on the overall study: The cohort included three men and a couple of women between 18 and 49 years of age. For each donor, CD4 naive and CD4 memory were each given three plates, CD8 naive was given two plates, and CD8 memory was given one plate. To estimate repertoire size and how much clonotypes are shared between individuals, the study performed deep sequencing of blood TCR repertoires from roughly five healthy adults. To increase sequencing depth and limit assay-specific biases, different laboratories used diverse techniques to prepare libraries and sequence TCR repertoires. Between about 0.8 and 9.5 billion PBMCs per donor were obtained by leukapheresis. Points the paper makes about the study in general: The small number of donors limited the genetic and exposure-history diversity represented. Rarefaction of sorted-subset datasets indicated incomplete sequencing despite the large sequencing depth. Only blood was sampled, and tissue TCR repertoires likely differ from those in blood. Higher generation probabilities were observed for clonotypes shared by all four sorted-subset donors than for non-shared clonotypes. Pairwise subsampling indicated that sequencing depth was expected to affect the degree of clonotype sharing among donors. Naive subsets generally had larger estimated clonotype richness than memory subsets did. When several donors were compared, the shared fraction of clonotypes was around 4.6% for naive CD4, 3% to 4% for naive CD8, more than 2% for memory CD4, and 0.35% to 0.4% for memory CD8.

The sequence came from a man in his late teens or twenties in good health. The V and J segments used are TRBV28 and TRBJ1-2; the D region possibly corresponds to TRBD1 (5 bases align). Sample: naive CD4+ T cells sorted from blood. The cell subset or site label of this sample denotes: CD45RA+ positively selected. The DNA reads TGTGCCAGCAGCTCCCAGGGATTCGGGGGCTACACCTTC. This sequence encodes CASSSQGFGGYTF.